Given below is one TCR beta chain in context. The antigen is undetermined. Germline V gene lookup returns CDR1 LGHDT and CDR2 YNNKEL (reference sequence). V lost 5 bases and J 11 bases, leaving 15 bases between the germline ends. The CDR3 has 12 amino acids. The sample comes from a study of CD8 T cells in Susac syndrome. Study-wide results and caveats: The relatively small number of individuals in the TCR sequencing and HLA analysis was acknowledged by the study.

Sequencing of TCR beta was carried out in blood CD8+ and CD4+ T cells. Negative magnetic isolation gave CD8+ and CD4+ cells; FACS enriched CD8+ TEMRA. With random hexamers, reverse transcription was performed on roughly 0.5 to 1 ug of RNA. It was immunoSEQ multiplex PCR that amplified TCR beta CDR3 across 54 Vbeta and 13 Jbeta. Each CDR3 protein is one row after TCRdb ran MiXCR on the immunoSEQ multiplex PCR reads. The sample lists 120,000 or so distinct CDR3 sequences, roughly 94% occurring once. This TCR came from a human donor with multiple sclerosis. The sequencing input was CD4+ T cells from PBMCs. The chain recombines TRBV3-1 with TRBJ1-1; D is unresolved. CDR3 coding DNA: TGTGCCAGCAGCTCCCGAGGACTGTTGGCTTTCTTT. It yields the protein CASSSRGLLAFF.